The sequence of this T cell receptor (beta chain) was determined in a study of Ad26.COV2.S vaccination and SARS-CoV-2 variants. CDR3 length: 13 amino acids. In germline, CDR1 is SGHDN, CDR2 FVKESK. Trimming pared 2 bases from V and 6 bases from J, leaving 11 bases between. Treatment specified: some 19 received Ad26.COV2.S at low or high dose, single or two shots; roughly 5 received placebo; per-sample allocation not given. Sampling happened 63 days after the first vaccine or placebo injection. The repertoire was sequenced with immunoSEQ multiplex PCR; TCRdb's copy has only in-frame clones and lacks some. The sample has about 390,000 clones, around 85% seen once.

This clonotype originated in a person between 18 and 59 years old who received the Ad26.COV2.S COVID-19 vaccine or a placebo. This sample comprised peripheral blood, obtained in a trial of Ad26.COV2.S vaccine versus placebo. This chain joins TRBV14 and TRBJ2-7; TRBD2 is a possible D gene (7 bases). In DNA, the CDR3 is TGTGCCAGCAGCCAAAGGGGGGGCGTCGAGCAGTACTTC. Encoded protein: CASSQRGGVEQYF.